Listed below are T cell receptor beta chains from one sample, sequenced in a study of blood T cell repertoires in COVID-19. Sequencing used immunoSEQ multiplex PCR; TCRdb keeps in-frame clones, though not all of them. Altogether about 180,000 clones are present, around 85% being singletons, with the ten largest covering 8% to 10%. The sample taken for sequencing was peripheral blood. Every receptor here comes from a man aged 50 to 60 with active or convalescent COVID-19. Each CDR3 is given with its conserved first and last residue. The D gene is left open where the match is weak. The size field is filled for only some rows; it gives once, few, many or a size class.

size,V,J,D,DNA,CDR3
-,TRBV19,TRBJ2-2,TRBD2,TGTGCCACTCGACGGGAGGACAACACCGGGGAGCTGTTTTTT,CATRREDNTGELFF
-,TRBV3-1/TRBV3-2,TRBJ2-2,-,TGTGCCAGCAGCCAAGTGGGTAGCGAGGGCACCGGGGAGCTGTTTTTT,CASSQVGSEGTGELFF
-,TRBV2,TRBJ1-2,-,TGTGCCGCCAAGGACCCAGGGGCTAACTATGGCTACACCTTC,CAAKDPGANYGYTF
-,TRBV6-1,TRBJ2-7,TRBD2,TGTGCCAGCAGTGAAGGGACTAGCGTAGCCTACGAGCAGTACTTC,CASSEGTSVAYEQYF
-,TRBV6-2/TRBV6-3,TRBJ1-1,-,TGTGCCAGCAGTTACAGTCGGGGAAACACTGAAGCTTTCTTT,CASSYSRGNTEAFF
-,TRBV5-5,TRBJ1-5,-,TGTGCCAGCAGCTGGATGACAGGTGCCAATCAGCCCCAGCATTTT,CASSWMTGANQPQHF
-,TRBV3-1/TRBV3-2,TRBJ2-3,TRBD2,TGTGCCAGCAGCCTTCGACTAGCGGGAGAATCAGATACGCAGTATTTT,CASSLRLAGESDTQYF
-,TRBV14,TRBJ1-6,-,TGTGCCAGCAGCCAAGGTTCAGGGGCATATTCACCCCTCCACTTT,CASSQGSGAYSPLHF
-,TRBV28,TRBJ1-5,-,TGTGCCAGCAGTTTTGTTGCGAATCAGCCCCAGCATTTT,CASSFVANQPQHF
-,TRBV14,TRBJ1-3,-,TGTGCCAGCAGCCCTCTTCCGGGCACCATATATTTT,CASSPLPGTIYF
-,TRBV19,TRBJ2-2,-,TGTGCCAGTAGCCAATTAAGGGGGAGAGGCGGGGAGCTGTTTTTT,CASSQLRGRGGELFF
-,TRBV3-1/TRBV3-2,TRBJ1-5,-,TGTGCCAGCAGCCAAATGAACAGCCCCAATCAGCCCCAGCATTTT,CASSQMNSPNQPQHF
-,TRBV10-3,TRBJ2-1,TRBD2,TGTGCCATCAGTGACGGGACTAGCGGGAGCTATGAGCAGTTCTTC,CAISDGTSGSYEQFF
-,TRBV19,TRBJ1-5,-,TGTGCCAGCAACGATGGTGCGGGGGCTGTGCAGCCCCAGCATTTT,CASNDGAGAVQPQHF
-,TRBV30,TRBJ1-3,TRBD1,TGTGCCTGGAGGAGGACAGGGAAGACTGGAAACACCATATATTTT,CAWRRTGKTGNTIYF
-,TRBV19,TRBJ2-5,TRBD1,TGTGCCAGTAGTAAGACAGGGCTGCTTGAGACCCAGTACTTC,CASSKTGLLETQYF
-,TRBV24-1,TRBJ1-2,-,TGTGCCACCAGTGATCAGGGGTTGGATGGCTACACCTTC,CATSDQGLDGYTF
-,TRBV15,TRBJ1-2,TRBD1,TGTGCCACCAGCAGACGGGACAGCTATGGCTACACCTTC,CATSRRDSYGYTF
few,TRBV24-1,TRBJ2-1,TRBD2,TGTGCCACCAGTGATTCGACACCTCTAGCGGGGGCGGTCAATGAGCAGTTCTTC,CATSDSTPLAGAVNEQFF
-,TRBV29-1,TRBJ2-3,-,TGCAGCGTTAGTAGCGGCAACTTCTTCCTGGATACGCAGTATTTT,CSVSSGNFFLDTQYF
-,TRBV6-1,TRBJ2-2,-,TGTGCCAGCAGTGAATTGGCCAGGGTTGACACCGGGGAGCTGTTTTTT,CASSELARVDTGELFF
-,TRBV7-2,TRBJ2-7,TRBD2,TGTGCCAGCAGCCGGACTAGCGGGAGCTCCTACGAGCAGTACTTC,CASSRTSGSSYEQYF